Listed below are T cell receptor beta chains from one sample, sequenced in a study of blood T cell repertoires in COVID-19. This table comes from immunoSEQ multiplex PCR, and its TCRdb copy is limited to in-frame clones, with some not included. The table records approximately 470,000 clones, 80% to 90% of them present only once. Sequences were obtained from peripheral blood. Receptors originate from a human donor in a cohort sampled during active COVID-19. Both conserved end residues are part of each CDR3. The D gene is left open where the match is weak. Not all rows give a size; the values are once, few, many and, for expanded clones, a class.

j_gene	d_gene	v_gene	abundance	CDR3nt	CDR3aa
TRBJ1-5	NA	TRBV10-2	NA	TGCGCCAGCAGCCTCGGGGGGAGCAATCAGCCCCAGCATTTT	CASSLGGSNQPQHF
TRBJ1-4	TRBD1	TRBV2	NA	TGTGCCAGCAGGGTGGGACAGGGAAGTGAAAAACTGTTTTTT	CASRVGQGSEKLFF
TRBJ2-1	TRBD1	TRBV3-1/TRBV3-2	NA	TGTGCCAGCAGCCAAGAAGGCGACAGGGGTCCGTTCTTC	CASSQEGDRGPFF
TRBJ1-5	NA	TRBV20-1	NA	TGCAGTGCTAGTCCGCGCAGGGACAATCAGCCCCAGCATTTT	CSASPRRDNQPQHF
TRBJ2-7	NA	TRBV6-1	NA	TGTGCCAGCAGTGATCAGGGGCACGAGCAGTACTTC	CASSDQGHEQYF
TRBJ2-7	TRBD1	TRBV4-1	once	TGCGCCAGCAGCCAACCGACAGGGGGCGAGCAGTACTTC	CASSQPTGGEQYF
TRBJ1-2	NA	TRBV18	NA	TGTGCCAGCTCACCGGGGGGGGCCTATGGCTACACCTTC	CASSPGGAYGYTF
TRBJ1-4	NA	TRBV19	NA	TGTGCCAGTAGAGAGCGTGCAACTAATGAAAAACTGTTTTTT	CASRERATNEKLFF
TRBJ2-7	NA	TRBV4-2	NA	TGTGCCAGCAGCCAAGGTCGAGCCCCCGACGAGCAGTACTTC	CASSQGRAPDEQYF
TRBJ1-2	NA	TRBV24-1	NA	TGTGCCACCAGTGCAGACAGAAACTATGGCTACACCTTC	CATSADRNYGYTF
TRBJ2-3	NA	TRBV5-1	once	TGCGCCAGCAGCTTCTCCGGGGGGCGGCTAGGCACAGATACGCAGTATTTT	CASSFSGGRLGTDTQYF
TRBJ1-4	NA	TRBV6-5	once	TGTGCCAGCAGACAGGTCTTGAAGGGTGAAAAACTGTTTTTT	CASRQVLKGEKLFF
TRBJ2-2	NA	TRBV19	NA	TGTGCCAGTAGTATCTCCGGCAGGGAATCCGGGGAGCTGTTTTTT	CASSISGRESGELFF
TRBJ2-7	TRBD1	TRBV7-2	few	TGTGCCAGCGGTACAGGGGTTTCCTACGAGCAGTACTTC	CASGTGVSYEQYF
TRBJ1-4	NA	TRBV11-2	NA	TGTGCCAGCAGCAAGACAGGTGTTAATGAAAAACTGTTTTTT	CASSKTGVNEKLFF